This T cell receptor beta chain stems from a study of T cell changes during pregnancy in multiple sclerosis. The table came from immunoSEQ multiplex PCR; TCRdb's copy has only in-frame clones and leaves some out. The sample consists of about 40,000 clones, over 85% of them appearing once. The CDR3 loop spans 18 amino acids. From germline, CDR1 is SGHRS and CDR2 YFSETQ. V was pared by 6 bases and J by 1 base, with 13 bases of the junction left unmatched. The material sequenced was peripheral blood, taken before pregnancy. The genes are TRBV5-1 and TRBJ2-3; 11 bases align to TRBD2. This receptor was identified in a female donor with multiple sclerosis, enrolled in a pregnancy study. For the CDR3, the DNA is TGCGCCAGCACTAAGTTTACTAGCGGGAGTTCGGGCACAGATACGCAGTATTTT. Its protein is CASTKFTSGSSGTDTQYF.